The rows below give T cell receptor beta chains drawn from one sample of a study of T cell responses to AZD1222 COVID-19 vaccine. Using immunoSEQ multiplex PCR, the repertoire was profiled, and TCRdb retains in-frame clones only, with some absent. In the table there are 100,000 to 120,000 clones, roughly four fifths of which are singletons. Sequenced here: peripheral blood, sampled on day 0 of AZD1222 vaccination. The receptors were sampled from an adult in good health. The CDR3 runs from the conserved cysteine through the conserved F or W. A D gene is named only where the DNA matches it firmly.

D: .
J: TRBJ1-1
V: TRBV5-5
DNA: TGTGCCAGCAGCTTGGGCCAGGGGAACATGAACACTGAAGCTTTCTTT
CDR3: CASSLGQGNMNTEAFF

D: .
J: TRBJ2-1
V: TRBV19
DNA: TGTGCCAGTAGTACCCAGACAACCACCTCCTACAATGAGCAGTTCTTC
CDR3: CASSTQTTTSYNEQFF

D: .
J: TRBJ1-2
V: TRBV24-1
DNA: TGTGCCACCAGTGATCCACAGGGACCCTATGGCTACACCTTC
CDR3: CATSDPQGPYGYTF

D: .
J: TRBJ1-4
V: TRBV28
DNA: TGTGCCAGCAGCCAACCTTCGGGGGGGTATTCGGGAAAACTGTTTTTT
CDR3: CASSQPSGGYSGKLFF

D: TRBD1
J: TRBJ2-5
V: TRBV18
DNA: TGTGCCAGCTCACCCCAGAGAGTGGACAGGGATTTGGAGACCCAGTACTTC
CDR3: CASSPQRVDRDLETQYF

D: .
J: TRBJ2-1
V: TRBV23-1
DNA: TGCGCCAGCAGTCAATCTTTCTGGGGGGAGGCCTACAATGAGCAGTTCTTC
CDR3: CASSQSFWGEAYNEQFF

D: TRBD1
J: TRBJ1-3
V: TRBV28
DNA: TGTGCCAGCAGTCTATCCCAGGGGGCGCGGAACACCATATATTTT
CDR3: CASSLSQGARNTIYF

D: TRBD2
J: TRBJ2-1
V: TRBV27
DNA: TGTGCCAGCAGTCCGCGCCCGGGGGGGCACGGGAATGAGCAGTTCTTC
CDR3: CASSPRPGGHGNEQFF

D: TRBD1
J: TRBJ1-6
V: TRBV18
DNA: TGTGCCAGCCGGGACAGGAATCCTAGCTCCTATAATTCACCCCTCCACTTT
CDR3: CASRDRNPSSYNSPLHF

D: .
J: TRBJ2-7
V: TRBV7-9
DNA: TGTGCCAGCAGCGCTGGTCCTAGCGTCTCCTACGAGCAGTACTTC
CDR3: CASSAGPSVSYEQYF

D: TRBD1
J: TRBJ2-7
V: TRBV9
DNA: TGTGCCAGCAGCGAAGGGACAGAGAAAACCTACGAGCAGTACTTC
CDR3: CASSEGTEKTYEQYF

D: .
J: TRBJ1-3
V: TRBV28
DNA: TGTGCCAGCAGCCCGATGTCGGGGGCCGGAAACACCATATATTTT
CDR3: CASSPMSGAGNTIYF

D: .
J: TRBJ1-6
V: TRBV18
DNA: TGTGCCAGCTCGTTTACTTCCGACGTTAATTCACCCCTCCACTTT
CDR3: CASSFTSDVNSPLHF

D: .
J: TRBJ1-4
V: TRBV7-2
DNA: TGTGCCAGCAGCCGCACGAGTGATGAAAAACTGTTTTTT
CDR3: CASSRTSDEKLFF

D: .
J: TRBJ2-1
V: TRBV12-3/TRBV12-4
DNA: TGTGCCAGCAGTCCAACGGTTACTGAGCAGTTCTTC
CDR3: CASSPTVTEQFF